Listed below are T cell receptor beta chains from one sample, sequenced in a study of cytotoxic CD8 clonotypes in ibrutinib-treated CLL. Using immunoSEQ multiplex PCR, the repertoire was profiled, and TCRdb retains in-frame clones only, with some absent. This table holds about 140,000 clones, around 80% found once. Sequencing used PBMCs, obtained after 36 months of ibrutinib treatment. The receptors stem from a human donor with chronic lymphocytic leukemia. Both conserved end residues are part of each CDR3. D genes are given only for firm matches. Rows give clone size only sometimes, using once, few, many, or a class for an expanded clone.

TRBV5-1	-	TRBJ1-4	16	-	TGCGCCAGCAGCGCAAGGACACTCGCAACTAATGAAAAACTGTTTTTT	CASSARTLATNEKLFF
TRBV4-1	few	TRBJ2-1	17	TRBD2	TGCGCCAGCAGCCTAACCGGAGCGGGAGCAAGCTACAATGAGCAGTTCTTC	CASSLTGAGASYNEQFF
TRBV18	-	TRBJ2-1	14	-	TGTGCCAGCTCACCAATCGGTCTACGCGATGAGCAGTTCTTC	CASSPIGLRDEQFF
TRBV2	few	TRBJ2-5	11	-	TGTGCCAGCAAGGACCGGGAGACCCAGTACTTC	CASKDRETQYF
TRBV30	-	TRBJ1-6	15	-	TGTGCCTGGAGTTTGGGCGGGGGTTGGGATTCACCCCTCCACTTT	CAWSLGGGWDSPLHF
TRBV30	-	TRBJ2-7	12	-	TGTGCCTGCAGCCAGGACATCTACGAGCAGTACTTC	CACSQDIYEQYF
TRBV10-3	once	TRBJ1-2	17	TRBD1	TGTGCCATCACCAAGGACGGACAGGATGGTTTCGGCTATGGCTACACCTTC	CAITKDGQDGFGYGYTF
TRBV2	-	TRBJ2-5	13	-	TGTGCCAGCAAGTCGGGCCCGGAGAGGACCCAGTACTTC	CASKSGPERTQYF
TRBV10-3	-	TRBJ2-6	15	-	TGTGCCATCAGTGGGGCCTCTCCTGGGGCCAACGTCCTGACTTTC	CAISGASPGANVLTF
TRBV6-6	-	TRBJ2-7	14	-	TGTGCCAGCAGTTACGGGGGCAGGGAGTACGAGCAGTACTTC	CASSYGGREYEQYF
TRBV4-1	-	TRBJ2-3	16	TRBD1	TGCGCCAGCAGCCCACGTCCCGGGACAGGGGCCGATACGCAGTATTTT	CASSPRPGTGADTQYF
TRBV13	few	TRBJ1-2	15	-	TGTGCCAGCAGCTTATTTAAGTACGGGGGGATTGGCTACACCTTC	CASSLFKYGGIGYTF
TRBV19	once	TRBJ2-7	17	-	TGTGCCAGTAGTAGATACTCCGGGACACAGTCCTCCTACGAGCAGTACTTC	CASSRYSGTQSSYEQYF
TRBV4-2	-	TRBJ2-1	14	TRBD2	TGTGCCAGCAGCCAAGAGAGGGGACTATTTGAGCAGTTCTTC	CASSQERGLFEQFF
TRBV18	-	TRBJ1-3	15	-	TGTGCCAGCTCACCTCAGGCACTCTCTGGAAACACCATATATTTT	CASSPQALSGNTIYF
TRBV29-1	-	TRBJ2-5	13	TRBD2	TGCAGCGTTGCGGGGACTAGCCGAGAGACCCAGTACTTC	CSVAGTSRETQYF
TRBV5-1	-	TRBJ1-4	11	-	TGCGCCAGCAGCTTGGGGCAGGAACTGTTTTTT	CASSLGQELFF
TRBV7-7	-	TRBJ2-2	18	-	TGTGCCAGCAGCTTAAGGGAGGACAGGCCGGCGAGCACCGGGGAGCTGTTTTTT	CASSLREDRPASTGELFF
TRBV4-1	-	TRBJ1-5	15	-	TGCGCCAGCAGCCAAGATGAACGCAGGGATACGCCCCAGCATTTT	CASSQDERRDTPQHF
TRBV5-1	-	TRBJ1-1	14	-	TGCGCCAGCAGTTATCAGGGCGGGAACACTGAAGCTTTCTTT	CASSYQGGNTEAFF
TRBV2	few	TRBJ1-2	14	TRBD1	TGTGCCAGCCTCCGGGACAGGGGATATGTTGGCTACACCTTC	CASLRDRGYVGYTF
TRBV18	-	TRBJ2-2	15	-	TGTGCCAGCTCACCACAATTAGAGAACACCGGGGAGCTGTTTTTT	CASSPQLENTGELFF
TRBV7-9	-	TRBJ1-2	14	TRBD1	TGTGCCAGCAGTGGCGGGACAGGGCACTATGGCTACACCTTC	CASSGGTGHYGYTF
TRBV19	-	TRBJ1-6	14	-	TGTGCCAGTACCCCACAGGGCCGGAATTCACCCCTCCACTTT	CASTPQGRNSPLHF
TRBV30	-	TRBJ1-3	14	-	TGTGCCTGGACTCGCGGAAACTCTGGAAACACCATATATTTT	CAWTRGNSGNTIYF
TRBV5-1	-	TRBJ1-2	12	TRBD1	TGCGCCAGCGGCGGGACAGGTGTTGGCTACACCTTC	CASGGTGVGYTF
TRBV2	-	TRBJ1-5	17	TRBD1	TGTGCCAGCAGTGAAGCCCGTTGGTACAGGGGAGATCAGCCCCAGCATTTT	CASSEARWYRGDQPQHF
TRBV30	-	TRBJ2-4	15	TRBD2	TGTGCCTGGAGTGGGCTAGCGGGAACCAAAAACATTCAGTACTTC	CAWSGLAGTKNIQYF
TRBV7-2	-	TRBJ1-6	16	-	TGTGCCAGCAGCTTAGCTCAGCAGCCATATAATTCACCCCTCCACTTT	CASSLAQQPYNSPLHF
TRBV5-1	-	TRBJ2-7	16	-	TGCGCCAGCAGCTTGGGACCGTCCTCTAAGGCCTACGAGCAGTACTTC	CASSLGPSSKAYEQYF
TRBV18	few	TRBJ2-2	16	TRBD1	TGTGCCAGCTCACCACCGGTAGGGGGCGACACCGGGGAGCTGTTTTTT	CASSPPVGGDTGELFF
TRBV2	-	TRBJ1-3	17	TRBD1	TGTGCCAGCAATTGGGACAGGGGACTAAGCTCTGGAAACACCATATATTTT	CASNWDRGLSSGNTIYF
TRBV27	-	TRBJ1-2	14	-	TGTGCCAGCACCCCCAGGGCCAGCATCGATGGCTACACCTTC	CASTPRASIDGYTF
TRBV28	few	TRBJ1-4	15	TRBD1	TGTGCCAGCAGCACCGGGACAGGGGACAATGAAAAACTGTTTTTT	CASSTGTGDNEKLFF
TRBV4-2	-	TRBJ2-3	13	-	TGTGCCAGCAGCCAAGACTCGGGGAATACGCAGTATTTT	CASSQDSGNTQYF
TRBV19	-	TRBJ2-3	12	-	TGTGCCAGTAGTATGACTAGTAGTACGCAGTATTTT	CASSMTSSTQYF
TRBV6-6	-	TRBJ1-2	13	TRBD1	TGTGCCAGCAGTTGGGAGGGGGCAGGTGGCTACACCTTC	CASSWEGAGGYTF
TRBV5-6	-	TRBJ1-5	15	-	TGTGCCAGCAGCTTGGGCCCGCTGGGGTCCCAGCCCCAGCATTTT	CASSLGPLGSQPQHF
TRBV5-1	-	TRBJ1-5	14	TRBD1	TGCGCCAGCAGCGACGCAGGGGGAGATCAGCCCCAGCATTTT	CASSDAGGDQPQHF
TRBV6-5	once	TRBJ1-1	13	-	TGTGCCAGCACCTACAGGGTAGCAAGTGAAGCTTTCTTT	CASTYRVASEAFF
TRBV2	-	TRBJ2-7	11	-	TGTGCCAGCAGTGAATACCTGCATTCGTCGTTC	CASSEYLHSSF
TRBV18	-	TRBJ1-6	14	TRBD1	TGTGCCAGCGCCTCCGGGACAGGGGCAGAGACCCTCCACTTT	CASASGTGAETLHF
TRBV4-1	-	TRBJ2-7	11	-	TGCGCCAGCAGCCAATCCGGGACACTTTATTTC	CASSQSGTLYF
TRBV6-4	few	TRBJ2-3	13	-	TGTGCCAGCTCGACGGGTGGCACAGATACGCAGTATTTT	CASSTGGTDTQYF
TRBV6-1	-	TRBJ2-1	12	-	TGTGCCAGCAGTGAAGTCTGGGATGAGCAGTTCTTC	CASSEVWDEQFF
TRBV6-5	-	TRBJ2-2	15	-	TGTGCCAGCAGTTCCATCGGGAGGAACACCGGGGAGCTGTTTTTT	CASSSIGRNTGELFF
TRBV9	-	TRBJ2-2	16	-	TGTGCCAGCAGCTCCAGACTGGTCGCGAACACCGGGGAGCTGTTTTTT	CASSSRLVANTGELFF
TRBV7-9	-	TRBJ1-4	14	-	TGTGCCAGCAGCTCCAGAACAACTAATGAAAAACTGTTTTTT	CASSSRTTNEKLFF
TRBV5-5	-	TRBJ1-5	17	-	TGTGCCAGCAGCTTGGTCCAGTGGTTATATAGCAATCAGCCCCAGCATTTT	CASSLVQWLYSNQPQHF
TRBV7-9	-	TRBJ2-7	16	TRBD2	TGTGCCAGCAGCCCCCCGGGACTAGCGGGTGGCGGGGTGCAGTACTTC	CASSPPGLAGGGVQYF
TRBV30	-	TRBJ2-3	14	-	TGTGCCTGCACGGGACTCCCGGGCCAAGATACGCAGTATTTT	CACTGLPGQDTQYF
TRBV28	-	TRBJ1-5	19	-	TGTGCCAGCAGTTTTGGGCGTTCATCGGGACCCGCAGGCAATCAGCCCCAGCATTTT	CASSFGRSSGPAGNQPQHF
TRBV7-9	-	TRBJ2-1	14	-	TGTGCCAGCAGCCGTCTTCAGCCCTACAATGAGCAGTTCTTC	CASSRLQPYNEQFF
TRBV5-6	few	TRBJ2-3	14	TRBD2	TGTGCCAGCAGTCAAGCGGGGGGCACAGATACGCAGTATTTT	CASSQAGGTDTQYF
TRBV5-6	-	TRBJ2-7	11	-	TGTGCCAGCAGCTTGGACTACGAGCAGTACTTC	CASSLDYEQYF
TRBV18	once	TRBJ1-1	12	-	TGTGCCAGCTCACTCCGGAACACTGAAGCTTTCTTT	CASSLRNTEAFF
TRBV2	-	TRBJ2-3	13	-	TGTGCCAGCAGTGAATCGGGGGCAGATACGCAGTATTTT	CASSESGADTQYF
TRBV9	-	TRBJ2-1	17	TRBD2	TGTGCCAGCAGCGTAGGAGTAGCGGGGGGCTCCTACAATGAGCAGTTCTTC	CASSVGVAGGSYNEQFF
TRBV10-3	-	TRBJ1-2	14	-	TGTGCCATCAGTGAGTCGACCCAGTCCTATGGCTACACCTTC	CAISESTQSYGYTF
TRBV7-2	once	TRBJ1-5	15	-	TGTGCCAGCAGCTTAGCAGGGACCCTAAGTCAGCCCCAGCATTTT	CASSLAGTLSQPQHF